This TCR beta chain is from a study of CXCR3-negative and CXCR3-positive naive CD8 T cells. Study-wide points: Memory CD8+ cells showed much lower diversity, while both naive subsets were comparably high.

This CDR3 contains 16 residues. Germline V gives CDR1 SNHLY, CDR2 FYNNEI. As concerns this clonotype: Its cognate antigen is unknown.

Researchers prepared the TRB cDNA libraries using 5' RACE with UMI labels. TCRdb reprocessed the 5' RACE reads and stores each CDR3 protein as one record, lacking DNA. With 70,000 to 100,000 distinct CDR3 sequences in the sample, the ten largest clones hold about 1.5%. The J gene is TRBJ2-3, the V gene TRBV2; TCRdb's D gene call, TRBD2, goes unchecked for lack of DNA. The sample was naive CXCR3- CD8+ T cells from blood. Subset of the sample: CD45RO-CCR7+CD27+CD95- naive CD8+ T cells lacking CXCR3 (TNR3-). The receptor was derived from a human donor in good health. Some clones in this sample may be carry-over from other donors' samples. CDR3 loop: CASRRSSGSFTDTQYF.